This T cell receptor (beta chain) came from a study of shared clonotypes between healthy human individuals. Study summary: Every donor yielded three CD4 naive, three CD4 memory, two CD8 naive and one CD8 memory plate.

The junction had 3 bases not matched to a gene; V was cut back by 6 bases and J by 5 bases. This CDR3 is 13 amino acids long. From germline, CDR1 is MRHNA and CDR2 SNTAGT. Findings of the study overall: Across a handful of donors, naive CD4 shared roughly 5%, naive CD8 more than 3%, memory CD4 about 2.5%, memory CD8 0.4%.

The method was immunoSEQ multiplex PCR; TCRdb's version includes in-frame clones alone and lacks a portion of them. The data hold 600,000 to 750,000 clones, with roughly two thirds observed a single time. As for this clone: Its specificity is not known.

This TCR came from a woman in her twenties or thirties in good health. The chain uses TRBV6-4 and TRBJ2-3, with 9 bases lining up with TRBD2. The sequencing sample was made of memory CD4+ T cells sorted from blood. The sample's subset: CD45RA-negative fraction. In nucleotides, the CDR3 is TGTGCCAGCAGCGCGCGGGAGGGAGATACGCAGTATTTT. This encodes CASSAREGDTQYF.